Listed below are T cell receptor beta chains from one sample, sequenced in a study of OX40 agonist ivuxolimab in advanced cancers. Assay: immunoSEQ multiplex PCR; the TCRdb copy retains only in-frame clones and omits some. The profile covers about 79,000 clones, with over 75% appearing a single time and more than 3.5% taken by the ten largest. The sequences come from CD4+ or CD8+ T cells sorted from blood, collected in a trial of the OX40 agonist ivuxolimab. The receptors come from an adult with an advanced solid tumor such as melanoma, head and neck, liver or kidney cancer. Each CDR3 is given with its conserved first and last residue. Each record gives: V gene, clone size, D gene, J gene, CDR3 DNA, CDR3 protein. A D gene is named only where the DNA matches it firmly. Rows give clone size only sometimes, using once, few, many, or a class for an expanded clone.

TRBV6-1	.	TRBD1	TRBJ1-1	TGTGCCAGCAGCGTGGACAGGGTGACTGAAGCTTTCTTT	CASSVDRVTEAFF
TRBV7-9	.	TRBD1	TRBJ2-1	TGTGCCAGCAGCGACCGGGACAGGGGCAGAAATGAGCAGTTCTTC	CASSDRDRGRNEQFF
TRBV19	once	.	TRBJ1-5	TGTGCCAGTAGTATCCGGGTTGGCAATCAGCCCCAGCATTTT	CASSIRVGNQPQHF
TRBV9	.	.	TRBJ1-3	TGTGCCAGCAGCGTAGATCAGGGGATTATTGGAAACACCATATATTTT	CASSVDQGIIGNTIYF
TRBV4-2	.	.	TRBJ1-1	TGTGCCAGCAGCCAACTCACCGCAGGGGAGACGACTGAAGCTTTCTTT	CASSQLTAGETTEAFF
TRBV11-3	.	TRBD1	TRBJ2-2	TGTGCCAGCAGCTTAGAACAGGGGACCGGGGAGCTGTTTTTT	CASSLEQGTGELFF
TRBV6-5	.	TRBD1	TRBJ1-1	TGTGCCAGCAGTCGGGACAGGGGGGGCACTGAAGCTTTCTTT	CASSRDRGGTEAFF
TRBV14	.	.	TRBJ1-2	TGTGCCAGCAGCCAAGGTCTCAAGAAATACGGCTACACCTTC	CASSQGLKKYGYTF
TRBV6-4	.	.	TRBJ2-3	TGTGCCAGCAGTGCGGGGCAGTATTTT	CASSAGQYF
TRBV7-6	once	TRBD2	TRBJ2-5	TGTGCCAGCAGCCCCCGGGGGGGGTACCAAGAGACCCAGTACTTC	CASSPRGGYQETQYF
TRBV7-3	.	.	TRBJ1-2	TGTGCCAGCAGCCCCTCACCTGGCGGCCTTATGAGCTACACCTTC	CASSPSPGGLMSYTF
TRBV4-1	.	.	TRBJ2-5	TGCGCCAGCAGCCAAGAGGCGGCCGGGATTGGGACCCAGTACTTC	CASSQEAAGIGTQYF
TRBV7-9	.	TRBD1	TRBJ2-7	TGTGCCAGCACTCCGGGACAGGGAAACGTCGAGCAGTACTTC	CASTPGQGNVEQYF
TRBV7-3	.	.	TRBJ2-7	TGTGCCAGCAGCCCGCCGGGGCCCCTCGAGGGGGAGCAGTACTTC	CASSPPGPLEGEQYF
TRBV5-6	.	TRBD2	TRBJ2-1	TGTGCCAGCAGGAGGACTAGCGGCCGGTACAATGAGCAGTTCTTC	CASRRTSGRYNEQFF
TRBV19	.	.	TRBJ2-2	TGTGCCAGTAGTATTCTTGAGAACACCGGGGAGCTGTTTTTT	CASSILENTGELFF
TRBV5-6	.	.	TRBJ2-3	TGTGCCAGCAGCCTGTTCACGGGGATACGCACAGATACGCAGTATTTT	CASSLFTGIRTDTQYF
TRBV11-2	.	.	TRBJ1-5	TGTGCCAGCAGCTTATCACAGGCCGCCAATCAGCCCCAGCATTTT	CASSLSQAANQPQHF
TRBV7-8	.	.	TRBJ1-2	TGTGCCAGCAGCTTAGCGGGTGGTAACGGCTACACCTTC	CASSLAGGNGYTF
TRBV7-2	.	TRBD1	TRBJ2-7	TGTGCCAGCAGCCGGGACAGGGGGTCGGGGGAGCAGTACTTC	CASSRDRGSGEQYF
TRBV19	.	TRBD2	TRBJ2-1	TGTGCCAGTTGCCCGGGACTAGCGGGACAAGAGCAGTTCTTC	CASCPGLAGQEQFF
TRBV6-5	.	TRBD2	TRBJ2-2	TGTGCCAGCAGTTTCGGGGGGGTGAACACCGGGGAGCTGTTTTTT	CASSFGGVNTGELFF
TRBV6-6	.	.	TRBJ1-2	TGTGCCAGCAGTTATTCCCGAGGGAAGTCCTATGGCTACACCTTC	CASSYSRGKSYGYTF
TRBV6-1	once	.	TRBJ1-5	TGTGCCAGCAGTGGAACGGGAGGGGTTCAGCCCCAGCATTTT	CASSGTGGVQPQHF
TRBV2	.	.	TRBJ2-3	TGTGCCAGCTTTCGGACAGAGGGAGATACGCAGTATTTT	CASFRTEGDTQYF
TRBV10-3	.	.	TRBJ2-1	TGTGCCATCAGTAGCAGGGTTAACAATGAGCAGTTCTTC	CAISSRVNNEQFF